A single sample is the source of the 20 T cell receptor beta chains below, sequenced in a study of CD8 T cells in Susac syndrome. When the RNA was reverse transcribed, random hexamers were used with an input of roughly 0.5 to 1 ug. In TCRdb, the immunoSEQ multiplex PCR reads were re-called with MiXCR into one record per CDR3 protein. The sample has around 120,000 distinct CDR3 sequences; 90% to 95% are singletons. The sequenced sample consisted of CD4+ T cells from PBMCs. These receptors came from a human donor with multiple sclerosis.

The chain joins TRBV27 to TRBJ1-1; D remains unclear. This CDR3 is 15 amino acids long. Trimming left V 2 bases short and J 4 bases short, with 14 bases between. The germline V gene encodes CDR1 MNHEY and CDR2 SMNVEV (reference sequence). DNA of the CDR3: TGTGCCAGCAGTTTAGGTCTCGGGAGACTCACTGAAGCTTTCTTT. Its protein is CASSLGLGRLTEAFF.

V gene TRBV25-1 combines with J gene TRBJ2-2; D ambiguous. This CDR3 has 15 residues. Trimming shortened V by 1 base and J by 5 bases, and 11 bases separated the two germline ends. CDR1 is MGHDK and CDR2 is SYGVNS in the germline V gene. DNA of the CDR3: TGTGCCAGCAGTGAATTAAGTGTAGCTACCGGGGAGCTGTTTTTT. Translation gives CASSELSVATGELFF.

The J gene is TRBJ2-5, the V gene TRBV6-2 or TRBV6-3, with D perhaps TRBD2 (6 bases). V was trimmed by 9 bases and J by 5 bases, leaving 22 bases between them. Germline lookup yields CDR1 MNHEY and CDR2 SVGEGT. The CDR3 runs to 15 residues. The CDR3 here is CASSPSPTGGETQYF. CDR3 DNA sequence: TGTGCCAGTTCTCCTAGCCCCACAGGAGGGGAGACCCAGTACTTC.

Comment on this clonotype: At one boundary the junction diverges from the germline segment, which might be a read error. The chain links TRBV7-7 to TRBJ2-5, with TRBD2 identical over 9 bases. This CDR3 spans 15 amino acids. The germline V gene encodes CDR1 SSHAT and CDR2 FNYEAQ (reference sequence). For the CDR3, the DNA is TGTGCTAGCAGCTTAGCGGGGGCCAGCGGAGAGACCCAGTACTTC. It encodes CASSLAGASGETQYF.

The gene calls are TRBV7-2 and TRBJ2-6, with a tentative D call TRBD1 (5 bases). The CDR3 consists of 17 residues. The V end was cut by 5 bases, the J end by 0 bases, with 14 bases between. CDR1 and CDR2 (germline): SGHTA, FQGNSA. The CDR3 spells CASSPSQGRSGANVLTF. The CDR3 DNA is TGTGCCAGCAGCCCGAGTCAGGGTCGCTCTGGGGCCAACGTCCTGACTTTC. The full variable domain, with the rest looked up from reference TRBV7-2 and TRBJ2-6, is GAGVSQSPSNKVTEKGKDVELRCDPISGHTALYWYRQSLGQGLEFLIYFQGNSAPDKSGLPSDRFSAERTGGSVSTLTIQRTQQEDSAVYLCASSPSQGRSGANVLTFGAGSRLTVL.

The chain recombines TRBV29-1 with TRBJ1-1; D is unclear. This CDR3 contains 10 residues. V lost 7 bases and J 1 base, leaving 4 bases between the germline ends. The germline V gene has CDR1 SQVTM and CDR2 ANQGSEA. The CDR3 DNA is TGCAGCGGGAAGAACACTGAAGCTTTCTTT. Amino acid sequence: CSGKNTEAFF.

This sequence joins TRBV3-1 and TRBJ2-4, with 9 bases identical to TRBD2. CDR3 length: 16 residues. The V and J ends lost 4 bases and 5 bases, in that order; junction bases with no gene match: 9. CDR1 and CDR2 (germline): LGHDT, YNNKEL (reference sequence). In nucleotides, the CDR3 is TGTGCCAGCAGCCCTCCCAGGGCGGGAGGGCAAAACATTCAGTACTTC. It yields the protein CASSPPRAGGQNIQYF.

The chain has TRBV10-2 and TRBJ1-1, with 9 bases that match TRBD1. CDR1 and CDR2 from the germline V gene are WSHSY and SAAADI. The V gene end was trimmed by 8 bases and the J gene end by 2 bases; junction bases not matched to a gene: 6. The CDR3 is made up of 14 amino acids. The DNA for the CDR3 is TGCGCCAGCGGGGGGGACAGGGCCAACACTGAAGCTTTCTTT. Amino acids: CASGGDRANTEAFF.

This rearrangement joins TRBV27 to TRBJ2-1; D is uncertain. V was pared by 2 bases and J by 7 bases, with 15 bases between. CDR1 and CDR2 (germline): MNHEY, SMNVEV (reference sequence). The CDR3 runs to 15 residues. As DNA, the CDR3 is TGTGCCAGCAGTTTACTGACCCTGGGATTGAATGAGCAGTTCTTC. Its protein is CASSLLTLGLNEQFF.

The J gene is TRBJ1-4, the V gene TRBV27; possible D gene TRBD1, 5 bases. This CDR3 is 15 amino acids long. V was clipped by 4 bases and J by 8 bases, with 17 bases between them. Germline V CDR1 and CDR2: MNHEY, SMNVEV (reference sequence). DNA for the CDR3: TGTGCCAGCAGTTCGGCCGGGACTCTAGGGGAAAAACTGTTTTTT. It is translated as CASSSAGTLGEKLFF.

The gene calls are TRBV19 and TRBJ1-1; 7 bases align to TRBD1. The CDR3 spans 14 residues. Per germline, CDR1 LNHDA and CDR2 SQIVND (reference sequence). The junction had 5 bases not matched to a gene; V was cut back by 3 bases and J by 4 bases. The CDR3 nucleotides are TGTGCCAGTAGTATTGTCCAGGGGGGCACTGAAGCTTTCTTT. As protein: CASSIVQGGTEAFF.

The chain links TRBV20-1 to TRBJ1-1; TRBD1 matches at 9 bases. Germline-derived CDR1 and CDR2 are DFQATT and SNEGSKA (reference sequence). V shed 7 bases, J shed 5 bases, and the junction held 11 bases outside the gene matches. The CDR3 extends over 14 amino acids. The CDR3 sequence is CSGGQGDRGTEAFF. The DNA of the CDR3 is TGCAGTGGGGGACAGGGCGACCGGGGGACTGAAGCTTTCTTT.

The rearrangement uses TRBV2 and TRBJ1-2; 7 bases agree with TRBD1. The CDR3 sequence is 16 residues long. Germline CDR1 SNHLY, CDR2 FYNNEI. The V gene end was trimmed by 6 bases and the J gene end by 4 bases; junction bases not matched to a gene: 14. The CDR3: CASSPDRAAFVYGYTF. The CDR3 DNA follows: TGTGCCAGCAGCCCCGACAGGGCCGCCTTCGTCTATGGCTACACCTTC.

The DNA for the CDR3 is TGTGCCAGCAGGTTACTACCTATGCAGCCCCAGCATTTT. This encodes CASRLLPMQPQHF. The J gene is TRBJ1-5, the V gene TRBV27; D is ambiguous. In germline, CDR1 is MNHEY, CDR2 SMNVEV (reference sequence). The V gene lost 6 bases and the J gene lost 7 bases, with 13 bases spanning the gap. CDR3 length: 13 amino acids.

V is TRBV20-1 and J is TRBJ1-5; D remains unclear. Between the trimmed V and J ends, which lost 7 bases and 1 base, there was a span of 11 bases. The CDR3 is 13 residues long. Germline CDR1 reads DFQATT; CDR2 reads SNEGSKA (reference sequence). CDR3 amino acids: CSVVFGSNQPQHF. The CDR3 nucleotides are TGCAGTGTCGTGTTCGGGAGCAATCAGCCCCAGCATTTT.

The CDR3 region is CASSLAMGGYTF. For the CDR3, the DNA is TGTGCCAGCAGCTTAGCGATGGGAGGCTACACCTTC. The chain employs TRBV7-9 and TRBJ1-2; D not certain. Per the germline V gene, CDR1 is SEHNR and CDR2 is FQNEAQ (reference sequence). Deletions cut 0 bases from V and 8 bases from J, with 7 bases between. This CDR3 is 12 amino acids long.

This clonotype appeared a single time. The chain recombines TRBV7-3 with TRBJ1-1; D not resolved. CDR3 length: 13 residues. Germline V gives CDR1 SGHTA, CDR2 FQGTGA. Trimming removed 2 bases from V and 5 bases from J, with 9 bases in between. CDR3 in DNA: TGTGCCAGCAGCTTATCATTGACGACTGAAGCTTTCTTT. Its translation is CASSLSLTTEAFF.

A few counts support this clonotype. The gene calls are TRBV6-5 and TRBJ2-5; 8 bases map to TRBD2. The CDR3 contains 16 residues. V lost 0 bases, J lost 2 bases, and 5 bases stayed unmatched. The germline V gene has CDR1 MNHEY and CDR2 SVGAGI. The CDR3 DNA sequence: TGTGCCAGCAGTTACTCGGTTCGGGGGGGGCAAGAGACCCAGTACTTC. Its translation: CASSYSVRGGQETQYF.

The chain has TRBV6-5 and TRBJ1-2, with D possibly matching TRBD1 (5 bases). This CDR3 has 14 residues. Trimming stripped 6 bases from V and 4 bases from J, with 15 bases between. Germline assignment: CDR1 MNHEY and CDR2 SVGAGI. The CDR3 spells CASSRRGAGYGYTF. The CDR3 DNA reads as TGTGCCAGCAGCCGACGAGGGGCAGGCTATGGCTACACCTTC.

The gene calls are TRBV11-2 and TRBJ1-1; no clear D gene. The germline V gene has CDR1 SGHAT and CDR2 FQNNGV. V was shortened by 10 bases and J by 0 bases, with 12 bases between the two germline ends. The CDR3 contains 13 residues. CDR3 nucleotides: TGTGCCACCAAACAGCGACTGAACACTGAAGCTTTCTTT. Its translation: CATKQRLNTEAFF.